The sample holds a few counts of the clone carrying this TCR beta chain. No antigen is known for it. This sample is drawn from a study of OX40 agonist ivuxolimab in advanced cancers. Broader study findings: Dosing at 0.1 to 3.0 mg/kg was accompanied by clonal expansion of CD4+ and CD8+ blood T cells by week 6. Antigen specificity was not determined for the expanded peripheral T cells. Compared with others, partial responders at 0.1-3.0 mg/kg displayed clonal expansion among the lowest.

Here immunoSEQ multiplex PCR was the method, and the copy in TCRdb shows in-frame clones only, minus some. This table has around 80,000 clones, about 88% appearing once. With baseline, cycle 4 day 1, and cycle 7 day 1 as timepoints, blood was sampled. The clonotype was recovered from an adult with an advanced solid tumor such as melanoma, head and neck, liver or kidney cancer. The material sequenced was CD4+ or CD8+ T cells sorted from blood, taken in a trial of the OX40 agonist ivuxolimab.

The CDR3 sequence is CSVLGDFYGYTF. The CDR3 DNA reads TGCAGCGTTCTCGGGGACTTCTATGGCTACACCTTC. The V call is TRBV29-1, the J call TRBJ1-2; D possibly corresponds to TRBD1 (5 bases). The CDR3 consists of 12 residues. Germline CDR1 SQVTM, CDR2 ANQGSEA. Deletions cut 5 bases from V and 4 bases from J, with 11 bases between.